This passage covers 18 T cell receptor beta chains from one sample sequenced in a study of shared clonotypes between healthy human individuals. Only in-frame clones appear in the TCRdb table, and some are missing; sequencing was by immunoSEQ multiplex PCR. The sample records about 1.5 million clones, around 97% being singletons. The sample taken for sequencing was naive CD4+ T cells sorted from blood. Documented subset: CD45RA+ positively selected. The source of these receptors is a man younger than 40 in good health.

The CDR3 protein is CASSWGLAGYLGSYNEQFF. DNA for the CDR3: TGCGCCAGCAGCTGGGGACTAGCGGGATATCTGGGCTCCTACAATGAGCAGTTCTTC. The chain uses TRBV5-1 and TRBJ2-1; 13 nucleotides line up with TRBD2. V was pared by 3 bases and J by 0 bases, with 9 bases of the junction left unmatched. The CDR3 consists of 19 residues. CDR1 SGHRS and CDR2 YFSETQ come from the germline V gene.

This clone was counted once. The CDR3 DNA sequence: TGCGCCAGCAGCTTGGAACCAGGGATAGTAACTGAAGCTTTCTTT. It is translated as CASSLEPGIVTEAFF. This chain links TRBV5-1 with TRBJ1-1; the D gene is possibly TRBD1 (5 bases). The V and J ends lost 0 bases and 5 bases respectively, with 14 bases between them. Germline CDR1 and CDR2: SGHRS and YFSETQ. This CDR3 is 15 amino acids long.

The rearrangement joins TRBV5-3 to TRBJ2-7; 12 bases fit TRBD2. TRBV5-3 is sorted into the ORF group, with uncertain function. The CDR3 runs 15 residues. V shed 8 bases, J shed 3 bases, and the junction held 9 bases outside the gene matches. The CDR3 DNA reads TGTGCCAGCAGACCTTGGACTAGCGGGATCTACGAGCAGTACTTC. It is translated as CASRPWTSGIYEQYF.

This rearrangement joins TRBV15 to TRBJ2-1; D remains unclear. Trimming took off 0 bases at V and 6 bases at J, with 9 bases between the two ends. The CDR3 runs 14 residues. CDR1 is LNHNV and CDR2 is YYDKDF in the germline V gene (reference sequence). The CDR3 here is CATSRDTLSNEQFF. As DNA, the CDR3 is TGTGCCACCAGCAGAGATACGCTAAGCAATGAGCAGTTCTTC.

Remarks on this clone: The same CDR3 is also encoded by other DNA sequences in this sample. The chain carries TRBV9 and TRBJ2-7; D is perhaps TRBD2 (6 bases). The CDR3 runs to 14 residues. Germline V gives CDR1 SGDLS, CDR2 YYNGEE. The V end was cut by 2 bases, the J end by 3 bases, with 12 bases between. CDR3 nucleotides: TGTGCCAGCAGCGTGGGACCGGAGGGCTACGAGCAGTACTTC. As protein: CASSVGPEGYEQYF.

V and J are TRBV5-1 and TRBJ2-5; D is possibly TRBD1 (5 bases). CDR1 SGHRS and CDR2 YFSETQ come from the germline V gene. Trimming removed 4 bases at V and 5 bases at J, with 15 bases between. The CDR3 spans 14 residues. CDR3 DNA: TGCGCCAGCAGCGATTGGTTAGGGGTGGAGACCCAGTACTTC. This codes for CASSDWLGVETQYF. The full variable domain, with the rest looked up from reference TRBV5-1 and TRBJ2-5, is KAGVTQTPRYLIKTRGQQVTLSCSPISGHRSVSWYQQTPGQGLQFLFEYFSETQRNKGNFPGRFSGRQFSNSRSEMNVSTLELGDSALYLCASSDWLGVETQYFGPGTRLLVL.

J is TRBJ2-1 and V is TRBV5-1; 7 positions match TRBD1. V gave up 0 bases and J gave up 14 bases; unmatched junction bases: 8. The germline V gene encodes CDR1 SGHRS and CDR2 YFSETQ. The CDR3 loop spans 13 amino acids. The CDR3 is CASSLVPDRWKFF. CDR3 nucleotides: TGCGCCAGCAGCTTGGTGCCGGACAGGTGGAAGTTCTTC.

This clone appeared a single time. The chain uses TRBV29-1 and TRBJ1-2; D is unclear. The CDR3 consists of 12 residues. In germline, CDR1 is SQVTM, CDR2 ANQGSEA. This CDR3 is CVATREFDGYTF. As DNA, the CDR3 is TGCGTAGCAACGCGGGAGTTTGATGGCTACACCTTC.

The gene calls are TRBV5-5 and TRBJ2-7, with D possibly TRBD1 on 6 matching bases. Germline CDR1 and CDR2: SGHKS and YYEKEE (reference sequence). The V end lost 4 bases, the J end lost 0 bases, and 14 bases lay between the germline ends. This CDR3 spans 15 amino acids. The CDR3 protein is CASSIPGVNSYEQYF. The CDR3 region has the DNA TGTGCCAGCAGCATCCCAGGGGTCAACTCCTACGAGCAGTACTTC.

The chain carries TRBV6-6 and TRBJ2-7; weak D call: TRBD2 (5 bases). The length of the CDR3 is 13 residues. Trimming took off 5 bases at V and 1 base at J, with 9 bases between the two ends. CDR1 MNHNY and CDR2 SVGAGI come from the germline V gene (reference sequence). In DNA form, the CDR3 reads TGTGCCAGCAGTACGGAGCGGTCCTACGAGCAGTACTTC. This codes for CASSTERSYEQYF.

This rearrangement joins TRBV29-1 to TRBJ2-7, with a weak D call TRBD1 (6 bases). The CDR3 loop spans 13 amino acids. V gave up 4 bases and J gave up 6 bases, with 16 bases separating them. The germline CDR1 and CDR2 sequences are SQVTM and ANQGSEA. In nucleotides, the CDR3 is TGCAGCGTTGGCAGGGGCGTGCGGGTCGAGCAGTACTTC. This gives the protein CSVGRGVRVEQYF.

This chain links TRBV5-6 with TRBJ1-1; D is undetermined. The CDR3 runs 16 residues. The germline gives CDR1 SGHDT, CDR2 YYEEEE. V was shortened by 1 base and J by 2 bases, with 15 bases between the two germline ends. CDR3 nucleotide sequence: TGTGCCAGCAGCTTGTACCGTCTGACGGCCAACACTGAAGCTTTCTTT. Amino acid sequence: CASSLYRLTANTEAFF.

This clone was recorded once. J is TRBJ2-6 and V is TRBV19, with D hard to call. The germline V gene has CDR1 LNHDA and CDR2 SQIVND (reference sequence). This CDR3 comprises 15 residues. Trimming removed 5 bases from V and 0 bases from J, with 8 bases in between. The CDR3 loop is CASSLWASGANVLTF. In DNA form, the CDR3 reads TGTGCCAGTAGTCTCTGGGCCTCTGGGGCCAACGTCCTGACTTTC.

The chain links TRBV27 to TRBJ2-7; 7 nucleotides agree with TRBD2. The length of the CDR3 is 14 residues. With V trimmed by 5 bases and J by 4 bases, 8 bases remained unmatched. Per the germline V gene, CDR1 is MNHEY and CDR2 is SMNVEV (reference sequence). CDR3: CASSTRLAEYEQYF. The DNA of the CDR3 is TGTGCCAGCAGTACCCGTCTAGCGGAATACGAGCAGTACTTC.

About this clone: Other DNA sequences from this sample encode an identical CDR3 as well. The gene calls are TRBV18 and TRBJ2-1; 10 bases map to TRBD2. Germline CDR1 reads KGHSH; CDR2 reads LQKENI. The CDR3 totals 15 residues. V lost 2 bases to trimming and J lost 2 bases; unmatched junction nucleotides: 0. This chain's CDR3 is CASSPGTSAYNEQFF. The CDR3 DNA follows: TGTGCCAGCTCACCAGGGACTAGCGCCTACAATGAGCAGTTCTTC.

The chain employs TRBV27 and TRBJ2-5; no clear D. This CDR3 comprises 17 residues. Germline V gives CDR1 MNHEY, CDR2 SMNVEV (reference sequence). V dropped 4 bases and J dropped 3 bases, with 21 bases sitting between them. CDR3 sequence reads: CASSSILSGRNKETQYF. The CDR3 DNA sequence: TGTGCCAGCAGTTCAATATTATCCGGACGAAACAAAGAGACCCAGTACTTC.

The genes are TRBV14 and TRBJ2-2; TRBD2 aligns across 12 bases. V shed 4 bases and J 0 bases; nucleotides not matched to a gene: 3. The CDR3 spans 17 residues. CDR1 and CDR2 from the germline V gene are SGHDN and FVKESK. CDR3: CASSPWTSGTNTGELFF. The CDR3 bases are TGTGCCAGCAGCCCTTGGACTAGCGGGACGAACACCGGGGAGCTGTTTTTT.

This clone was seen only once. The chain uses TRBV5-5 and TRBJ2-7; TRBD1 aligns across 8 bases. J lost 3 bases, V lost 3 bases, and 11 bases had no gene match. CDR3 length equals 16 residues. From germline, CDR1 is SGHKS and CDR2 YYEKEE (reference sequence). CDR3 in DNA: TGTGCCAGCAGCTCAGCCTTTACAGGGGGATTCTACGAGCAGTACTTC. Amino acid sequence: CASSSAFTGGFYEQYF.